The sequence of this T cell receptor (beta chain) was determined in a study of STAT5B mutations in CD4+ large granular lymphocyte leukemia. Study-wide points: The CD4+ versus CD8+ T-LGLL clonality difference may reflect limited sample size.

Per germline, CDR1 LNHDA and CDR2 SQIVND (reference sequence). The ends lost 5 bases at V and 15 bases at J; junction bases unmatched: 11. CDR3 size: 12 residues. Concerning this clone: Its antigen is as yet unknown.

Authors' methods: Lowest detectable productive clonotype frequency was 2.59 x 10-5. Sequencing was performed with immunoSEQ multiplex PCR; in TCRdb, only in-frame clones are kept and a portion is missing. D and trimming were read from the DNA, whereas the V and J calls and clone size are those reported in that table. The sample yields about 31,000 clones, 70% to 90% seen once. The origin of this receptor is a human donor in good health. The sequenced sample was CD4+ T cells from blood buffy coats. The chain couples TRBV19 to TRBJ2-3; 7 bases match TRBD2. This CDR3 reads CASSSSGSTIYF. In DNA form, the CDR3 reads TGTGCCAGTAGTTCTAGCGGTTCAACGATATATTTT.